This T cell receptor (beta chain) was profiled in a study of OX40 agonist ivuxolimab in advanced cancers. The CDR3 contains 14 residues. The V end was cut by 1 base, the J end by 8 bases, with 13 bases between. The germline V gene has CDR1 SGHDT and CDR2 YYEEEE. TCRdb's copy holds only in-frame clones and misses some; the assay was immunoSEQ multiplex PCR. Of some 70,000 clones in the sample, 80% to 90% were seen once. This clonotype originated in an adult with an advanced solid tumor such as melanoma, head and neck, liver or kidney cancer. The chain couples TRBV5-6 to TRBJ2-1; D gene uncertain. The source material was CD4+ or CD8+ T cells sorted from blood, sampled in a trial of the OX40 agonist ivuxolimab. The CDR3 loop reads CASSLYGSSDEQFF. CDR3 nucleotide sequence: TGTGCCAGCAGCTTGTATGGAAGTTCCGATGAGCAGTTCTTC.